Shown below are 28 T cell receptor beta chains from a single sample sequenced in a study of early T cells in non-severe SARS-CoV-2 infection. A single record per CDR3 protein comes from TCRdb applying MiXCR to the 5' RACE reads. This sample has roughly 56,000 distinct CDR3 sequences; over 9.5% occur once, and the top ten carry 9.5% to 10%. Sequenced sample: whole blood. The receptor source for this set is an adult who was a healthcare worker with PCR-confirmed SARS-CoV-2 infection or an uninfected control (not recorded which).

The table lists this clonotype with many counts. The gene calls are TRBV20-1 and TRBJ1-6, with a possible D match to TRBD1 (6 bases). Germline V gives CDR1 DFQATT, CDR2 SNEGSKA (reference sequence). With 1 base removed from V and 8 bases from J, the gap between germline ends came to 18 bases. The CDR3 is 16 residues long. CDR3: CSARVQGLSGDSPLHF. The CDR3 bases are TGCAGTGCTAGAGTCCAGGGCCTATCAGGGGATTCACCCCTCCACTTT.

A few counts support this clonotype. This rearrangement joins TRBV6-5 to TRBJ2-1, with TRBD2 matching over 9 bases. V was clipped by 5 bases and J by 7 bases; unmatched bases: 15. The germline V gene has CDR1 MNHEY and CDR2 SVGAGI. The CDR3 spans 17 residues. The CDR3 reads CASSPLAGWISSNEQFF. In DNA, the CDR3 is TGTGCCAGCAGTCCCCTAGCGGGATGGATTAGTAGTAATGAGCAGTTCTTC.

Only a few counts were recorded for this clonotype. The V gene is TRBV29-1, the J gene TRBJ1-1, with D hard to call. Germline CDR1 reads SQVTM; CDR2 reads ANQGSEA. Deletions cut 6 bases from V and 3 bases from J, with 5 bases between. CDR3 length equals 10 residues. The CDR3 region has the DNA TGCAGCGTGGGGTACACTGAAGCTTTCTTT. Translated: CSVGYTEAFF.

The chain has TRBV3-1 and TRBJ2-3; 9 nucleotides line up with TRBD2. Unmatched junction bases numbered 4, after V lost 4 bases and J lost 5 bases. The V gene's germline CDR1 is LGHDT and CDR2 YNNKEL (reference sequence). The CDR3 contains 14 residues. CDR3: CASSLRLAEDTQYF. In nucleotides, the CDR3 is TGTGCCAGCAGCCTTAGACTAGCGGAAGATACGCAGTATTTT.

This clonotype was detected only a few times. The chain links TRBV20-1 to TRBJ2-1; D is ambiguous. V dropped 0 bases and J dropped 3 bases, with 24 bases sitting between them. The CDR3 is 19 residues long. Germline CDR1 DFQATT, CDR2 SNEGSKA (reference sequence). The CDR3 region has the DNA TGCAGTGCTAGAGATACGGGCAGGCTCTCCTACTCGGGCTACAATGAGCAGTTCTTC. It encodes CSARDTGRLSYSGYNEQFF.

The sample holds many counts of this clonotype. The V gene is TRBV7-9, the J gene TRBJ2-2; 10 nucleotides agree with TRBD1. From germline, CDR1 is SEHNR and CDR2 FQNEAQ (reference sequence). The J segment lost 5 bases and the V segment lost 8 bases, leaving 2 bases of the junction unmatched. This CDR3 has 13 amino acids. For the CDR3, the DNA is TGTGCCAGCGGACAGGGGGTGACCGGGGAGCTGTTTTTT. This encodes CASGQGVTGELFF.

This clonotype was counted at least ten times. This chain uses TRBV5-1 with TRBJ2-6, with D tentatively TRBD2 (5 bases). Germline lookup yields CDR1 SGHRS and CDR2 YFSETQ. Trimming cost V 3 bases and J 0 bases, with 13 bases left between them. This CDR3 comprises 17 residues. CDR3 sequence reads: CASSSAGGLSGANVLTF. The CDR3 DNA sequence: TGCGCCAGCAGCTCGGCAGGCGGACTCTCTGGGGCCAACGTCCTGACTTTC.

The table lists this clonotype with a few counts. This chain uses TRBV19 with TRBJ2-5; 9 nucleotides agree with TRBD1. Germline values: CDR1 LNHDA, CDR2 SQIVND (reference sequence). This CDR3 spans 14 amino acids. V gave up 10 bases and J gave up 5 bases; unmatched junction bases: 11. This chain's CDR3 is CATGDREISETQYF. In nucleotides, the CDR3 is TGTGCCACCGGGGACAGGGAAATTTCGGAGACCCAGTACTTC.

A word on this clonotype: Its ends do not fully match the called genes, so a read error is possible. This rearrangement joins TRBV13 to TRBJ2-3; D possibly corresponds to TRBD2 (6 bases). The CDR3 extends over 14 amino acids. Germline CDR1 is PRHDT and CDR2 is FYEKMQ (reference sequence). The CDR3 region is CANSFRGTTDTQYF. CDR3 DNA: TGTGCCAACAGCTTCCGGGGGACGACGGATACGCAGTATTTT.

This clonotype was detected ten times or more. The chain has TRBV6-6 and TRBJ1-3; D may be TRBD1 (5 bases). The V gene's germline CDR1 is MNHNY and CDR2 SVGAGI (reference sequence). The ends were cut back, 4 bases at V and 1 base at J, with 20 bases in the middle. The CDR3 totals 18 residues. The CDR3 nucleotides are TGTGCCAGCAGTTTACTCGGGACGTTTTCGGGGTCTGGAAACACCATATATTTT. Encoded protein: CASSLLGTFSGSGNTIYF.

This clonotype was seen repeatedly, ten times or more. Here the CDR3 DNA reads TGCAGCGTTGGGTTTCAGGGAGGAGGCTACACCTTC. Its translation is CSVGFQGGGYTF. The chain joins TRBV29-1 to TRBJ1-2, with D perhaps matching TRBD1 (5 bases). The CDR3 has 12 amino acids. Trimming took 4 bases from V and 8 from J, leaving 14 bases between them. CDR1 and CDR2 (germline): SQVTM, ANQGSEA.

In its sample, this clonotype was seen a few times. The rearrangement uses TRBV7-9 and TRBJ1-1, with 9 bases fitting TRBD1. The V gene end was trimmed by 2 bases and the J gene end by 4 bases; junction bases not matched to a gene: 2. Per the germline V gene, CDR1 is SEHNR and CDR2 is FQNEAQ (reference sequence). The CDR3 spans 14 residues. In DNA, the CDR3 is TGTGCCAGCAGCTTAAACAGGGGGCCCACTGAAGCTTTCTTT. It specifies CASSLNRGPTEAFF. The full variable domain, rest sourced from reference TRBV7-9 and TRBJ1-1, is DTGVSQNPRHKITKRGQNVTFRCDPISEHNRLYWYRQTLGQGPEFLTYFQNEAQLEKSRLLSDRFSAERPKGSFSTLEIQRTEQGDSAMYLCASSLNRGPTEAFFGQGTRLTVV.

There are a few counts of this clonotype. V gene TRBV28 combines with J gene TRBJ1-3, with a weak D call TRBD1 (5 bases). This CDR3 is built from 14 residues. Trimming left V 5 bases short and J 5 bases short, with 13 bases between. Germline-derived CDR1 and CDR2 are MDHEN and SYDVKM. The CDR3 sequence is CASSEMTDRNTIYF. The CDR3 DNA reads as TGTGCCAGCAGTGAGATGACAGATCGAAACACCATATATTTT. Combining the CDR3 with reference TRBV28 and TRBJ1-3 gives the whole variable domain DVKVTQSSRYLVKRTGEKVFLECVQDMDHENMFWYRQDPGLGLRLIYFSYDVKMKEKGDIPEGYSVSREKKERFSLILESASTNQTSMYLCASSEMTDRNTIYFGEGSWLTVV.

This clonotype was detected many times. The chain joins TRBV5-6 to TRBJ1-4; tentatively, D is TRBD1 (6 bases). Per the germline V gene, CDR1 is SGHDT and CDR2 is YYEEEE. The ends were cut back, 4 bases at V and 2 bases at J, with 9 bases in the middle. This CDR3 is 14 amino acids long. The chain's CDR3 is CASSPQGTNEKLFF. The CDR3 nucleotides read TGTGCCAGCAGCCCACAGGGCACTAATGAAAAACTGTTTTTT.

This clonotype was counted at least ten times. This sequence joins TRBV5-1 and TRBJ2-3; 9 positions agree with TRBD2. This CDR3 has 17 amino acids. The J segment lost 2 bases and the V segment lost 3 bases, leaving 10 bases of the junction unmatched. Germline CDR1 and CDR2: SGHRS and YFSETQ. The CDR3 region is CASSSMILAGLTDTQYF. In DNA, the CDR3 is TGCGCCAGCAGCTCAATGATACTAGCGGGCCTCACAGATACGCAGTATTTT. The full variable domain, in which reference TRBV5-1 and TRBJ2-3 provide the parts outside the CDR3, is KAGVTQTPRYLIKTRGQQVTLSCSPISGHRSVSWYQQTPGQGLQFLFEYFSETQRNKGNFPGRFSGRQFSNSRSEMNVSTLELGDSALYLCASSSMILAGLTDTQYFGPGTRLTVL.

At least ten counts were recorded for this clonotype. DNA of the CDR3: TGTGCCAGCAGCTTGAGCAGCGCGACCTACGAGCAGTACTTC. Amino acid sequence: CASSLSSATYEQYF. The chain joins TRBV13 to TRBJ2-7; no firm D call. Germline V gene sequence: CDR1 PRHDT, CDR2 FYEKMQ (reference sequence). The CDR3 runs 14 residues. V was shortened by 3 bases and J by 2 bases, with 11 bases between the two germline ends.

V is TRBV14 and J is TRBJ1-6; D is perhaps TRBD1 (5 bases). Looked up from germline, CDR1 is SGHDN and CDR2 is FVKESK. V was shortened by 2 bases and J by 7 bases, with 15 bases between the two germline ends. This CDR3 is built from 16 residues. This chain's CDR3 is CASSQRGPGGNSPLHF. The CDR3 region has the DNA TGTGCCAGCAGCCAAAGGGGACCCGGGGGGAATTCACCCCTCCACTTT.

The genes are TRBV18 and TRBJ1-2; D is perhaps TRBD1 (5 bases). Per germline, CDR1 KGHSH and CDR2 LQKENI. CDR3 length: 13 amino acids. The V and J ends lost 3 bases and 5 bases respectively, with 10 bases between them. The CDR3 DNA reads TGTGCCAGCTCACCTGACAGAACATATGGCTACACCTTC. Encoded protein: CASSPDRTYGYTF. The whole variable domain, remainder taken from reference TRBV18 and TRBJ1-2, is NAGVMQNPRHLVRRRGQEARLRCSPMKGHSHVYWYRQLPEEGLKFMVYLQKENIIDESGMPKERFSAEFPKEGPSILRIQQVVRGDSAAYFCASSPDRTYGYTFGSGTRLTVV.

This clonotype was picked up many times. V usage is TRBV7-6 and J usage is TRBJ2-7; 9 bases agree with TRBD2. CDR3 length: 17 amino acids. Germline V lookup: CDR1 SGHVS, CDR2 FNYEAQ. Losses at the gene ends were 5 bases for V and 1 base for J; bases not matched to a gene: 12. CDR3 region: CASSPSTGLARSYEQYF. DNA of the CDR3: TGTGCCAGCAGCCCCTCAACAGGACTAGCGCGATCCTACGAGCAGTACTTC.

This clonotype was recorded once. As DNA, the CDR3 is TGTGCCAGCAGGCCTACTAGCGGGGGCTACAATGAGCAGTTCTTC. This translates into CASRPTSGGYNEQFF. The V and J genes are TRBV12-3 or TRBV12-4 and TRBJ2-1; TRBD2 agrees at 11 bases. The CDR3 is 15 residues long. After removal of 6 bases from V and 3 bases from J, the junction contained 4 bases not matched to a gene.

In this sample, this clonotype turned up many times. The chain recombines TRBV10-3 with TRBJ2-1; D may be TRBD2 (6 bases). CDR3 length equals 15 residues. V lost 3 bases, J lost 4 bases, and 13 bases lay in between. CDR1 ENHRY and CDR2 SYGVKD come from the germline V gene. CDR3 in amino acids: CAISDPTRGYNEQFF. The CDR3 DNA is TGTGCCATCAGTGATCCGACTAGGGGATACAATGAGCAGTTCTTC.

This clonotype came up many times. The chain is built from TRBV7-8 and TRBJ2-1, with 7 bases aligning to TRBD2. Germline V CDR1 and CDR2: SGHVS, FQNEAQ. J was trimmed by 4 bases and V by 4 bases; bases with no gene match: 7. The length of the CDR3 is 15 residues. In DNA, the CDR3 is TGTGCCAGCAGCTCGCGGGAGACGGCGTACAATGAGCAGTTCTTC. Its protein is CASSSRETAYNEQFF.

This clonotype turned up a few times. A junction boundary mismatches the germline segment, possibly from a read error. V usage is TRBV29-1 and J usage is TRBJ1-1; D gene ambiguous. The CDR3 contains 8 residues. Germline V gene sequence: CDR1 SQVTM, CDR2 ANQGSEA. The CDR3 sequence: CSVEDGPF. CDR3 in DNA: TGCAGCGTTGAAGATGGCCCCTTT. The whole variable domain, filled in from reference TRBV29-1 and TRBJ1-1, reads SAVISQKPSRDICQRGTSLTIQCQVDSQVTMMFWYRQQPGQSLTLIATANQGSEATYESGFVIDKFPISRPNLTFSTLTVSNMSPEDSSIYLCSVEDGPFGQGTRLTVV.

Many counts were recorded for this clonotype. The rearrangement joins TRBV27 to TRBJ2-1, with 10 bases that match TRBD1. This CDR3 is 14 amino acids long. V gave up 5 bases and J gave up 9 bases; unmatched junction bases: 7. Germline V gene data show CDR1 as MNHEY and CDR2 as SMNVEV (reference sequence). For the CDR3, the DNA is TGTGCCAGCAGTCCTCGGACAGGGGGGATTGAGCAGTTCTTC. Its protein is CASSPRTGGIEQFF.

This clonotype was seen repeatedly, ten times or more. The V gene is TRBV5-8, the J gene TRBJ2-3, with D possibly TRBD1 on 6 matching bases. The germline V gene encodes CDR1 SGHTS and CDR2 YDEGEE. The ends were cut back, 4 bases at V and 2 bases at J, with 17 bases in the middle. The CDR3 runs 16 residues. In nucleotides, the CDR3 is TGTGCCAGCAGCCCCGGGACACCCAAAAACACAGATACGCAGTATTTT. Amino acids: CASSPGTPKNTDTQYF.

This clonotype was counted at least ten times. The J gene is TRBJ2-7, the V gene TRBV18, with 12 bases aligning to TRBD1. Germline CDR1 and CDR2: KGHSH and LQKENI. The CDR3 length is 14 residues. Unmatched junction bases numbered 3, after V lost 3 bases and J lost 6 bases. This chain's CDR3 is CASSPGQGAREQYF. For the CDR3, the DNA is TGTGCCAGCTCACCGGGACAGGGGGCACGCGAGCAGTACTTC.

This clonotype was observed many times. V usage is TRBV5-1 and J usage is TRBJ2-1, with a weak D call TRBD2 (5 bases). The length of the CDR3 is 13 residues. V lost 7 bases and J 3 bases, leaving 11 bases between the germline ends. CDR1 and CDR2 from the germline V gene are SGHRS and YFSETQ. The CDR3: CASLEENYNEQFF. The CDR3 DNA sequence: TGCGCCAGCCTGGAGGAGAACTACAATGAGCAGTTCTTC.

In this sample, this clonotype turned up many times. The rearrangement uses TRBV7-9 and TRBJ2-7, with D perhaps matching TRBD1 (6 bases). The ends were cut back, 6 bases at V and 0 bases at J, with 9 bases in the middle. The CDR3 runs to 13 residues. The V gene's germline CDR1 is SEHNR and CDR2 FQNEAQ (reference sequence). The CDR3 coding sequence is TGTGCCAGCAGTTGGACAGCCTCCTACGAGCAGTACTTC. Translated: CASSWTASYEQYF.